The clone carrying this T cell receptor (beta chain) turned up a few times. This sample was included in a study of T-cell memory formation after mild COVID-19. This CDR3 contains 18 residues. TCRdb recomputed calls from the 5' RACE reads with MiXCR, one row per CDR3 protein. The sample includes about 140,000 distinct CDR3 sequences, 11% to 15% of them seen just once. The source material was PBMCs or a T cell subset sorted from them (not recorded which). This rearrangement joins TRBV21-1 to TRBJ2-6; the DNA was not used to check the table's D call, TRBD1. TRBV21-1 is listed as a pseudogene. The TCR originated in an adult woman who had mild COVID-19 (a few samples of this study predate the infection). Cell type and time point are not known. The CDR3 nucleotides read TGTGCCAGCAGCAAAGTTGCAGGGGAAGCCTCTGGGGCCAACGTCCTGACTTTC. Its translation is CASSKVAGEASGANVLTF.